This TCR beta chain stems from a study of CD8 T cells in Susac syndrome. General observations from the study: The TCR sequencing and HLA analysis in the study involved a relatively small number of individuals, as the study acknowledged.

From blood CD8+ and CD4+ T cells, the TCR beta chain was sequenced. Controls matched for sex and age were healthy donors. It was with random hexamers that 0.5 to 1 ug RNA was reverse transcribed. immunoSEQ multiplex PCR amplified TCR beta CDR3 across 54 Vbeta, 13 Jbeta. TCRdb independently ran MiXCR on the immunoSEQ multiplex PCR reads; one entry per CDR3 protein. The sample records roughly 200,000 distinct CDR3 sequences, approximately 94% being singletons. Concerning this clonotype: The antigen is undetermined.

Germline V gene lookup returns CDR1 DFQATT and CDR2 SNEGSKA (reference sequence). The CDR3 has 10 residues. Sequencing used CD4+ T cells from PBMCs. This clonotype was obtained from a human donor in good health. This chain links TRBV20-1 with TRBJ1-1, with TRBD1 identical over 8 bases. CDR3 bases: TGCCGGACAGGGAGTACTGAAGCTTTCTTT. Its translation is CRTGSTEAFF.